The 16 T cell receptor beta chains below were found in one sample sequenced in a study of blood T cell repertoires in COVID-19. The repertoire was sequenced with immunoSEQ multiplex PCR; TCRdb's copy has only in-frame clones and lacks some. The sample carries about 180,000 clones, about 88% recorded once. The sample comprised PBMCs or T cells enriched from blood (not recorded which). The origin of the receptors is a woman aged 40 to 49 with acute COVID-19.

This chain uses TRBV6-2 or TRBV6-3 with TRBJ2-7; 9 bases map to TRBD1. The CDR3 runs 16 residues. V shed 6 bases and J 4 bases; nucleotides not matched to a gene: 13. Looked up from germline, CDR1 is MNHEY and CDR2 is SVGEGT. CDR3 in DNA: TGTGCCAGCAGCCAACCTCTCTCCGGGACAGGGTACGAGCAGTACTTC. This translates into CASSQPLSGTGYEQYF.

V gene TRBV30 combines with J gene TRBJ2-1, with a weak D call TRBD2 (5 bases). The germline CDR1 and CDR2 sequences are GTSNPN and SVGIG (reference sequence). CDR3 size: 15 residues. V was trimmed by 1 base and J by 2 bases, leaving 12 bases between them. CDR3 loop: CAWSDLSGPYNEQFF. The CDR3 nucleotides are TGTGCCTGGAGTGACCTAAGCGGACCCTACAATGAGCAGTTCTTC.

The chain employs TRBV7-8 and TRBJ1-6; D is possibly TRBD1 (6 bases). The CDR3 runs to 14 residues. Trimming took 7 bases from V and 7 from J, leaving 14 bases between them. Germline lookup yields CDR1 SGHVS and CDR2 FQNEAQ. CDR3 in amino acids: CASTLRGINSPLHF. CDR3 sequence (DNA): TGTGCCAGCACCCTGAGGGGGATAAATTCACCCCTCCACTTT.

V is TRBV9 and J is TRBJ2-5, with D perhaps TRBD2 (5 bases). V lost 4 bases and J 5 bases, leaving 15 bases between the germline ends. The CDR3 is 14 residues long. CDR1 is SGDLS, CDR2 YYNGEE, per germline. The CDR3 DNA is TGTGCCAGCAGCCCCGGGCTAGCCTCGGAGACCCAGTACTTC. This translates into CASSPGLASETQYF.

The gene calls are TRBV12-5 and TRBJ1-4; TRBD1 matches at 7 bases. CDR1 and CDR2 (germline): LGHNT, FRNRAP. V gave up 6 bases and J gave up 8 bases; unmatched junction bases: 9. This CDR3 is 14 amino acids long. CDR3 protein: CASGGDSLREKLFF. CDR3 bases: TGTGCTAGTGGAGGGGACAGCCTAAGGGAAAAACTGTTTTTT. Together with reference TRBV12-5 and TRBJ1-4, the CDR3 gives the full variable domain: DARVTQTPRHKVTEMGQEVTMRCQPILGHNTVFWYRQTMMQGLELLAYFRNRAPLDDSGMPKDRFSAEMPDATLATLKIQPSEPRDSAVYFCASGGDSLREKLFFGSGTQLSVL.

V gene TRBV12-5 combines with J gene TRBJ1-4, with D tentatively TRBD1 (5 bases). CDR1 and CDR2 from the germline V gene are LGHNT and FRNRAP. The length of the CDR3 is 16 residues. Trimming stripped 1 base from V and 7 bases from J, with 16 bases between. The CDR3 coding sequence is TGTGCTAGTGGTTTGGCCTTCGACCAGGGAGGTGAAAAACTGTTTTTT. Protein: CASGLAFDQGGEKLFF.

This chain joins TRBV5-6 and TRBJ1-2, with D uncertain. The germline V and J ends were trimmed by 4 bases and 14 bases, with 18 bases remaining between them. CDR3 size: 12 residues. Germline V gene sequence: CDR1 SGHDT, CDR2 YYEEEE. The CDR3: CASSPTGQVMTF. The DNA of the CDR3 is TGTGCCAGCAGCCCCACTGGGCAGGTGATGACCTTC.

This clone was counted once. The chain has TRBV6-5 and TRBJ1-6; D unresolved. The CDR3 runs 12 residues. The germline V and J ends were trimmed by 7 bases and 11 bases, with 12 bases remaining between them. Germline CDR1 and CDR2: MNHEY and SVGAGI. CDR3 sequence: CASKGSVTPLHF. CDR3 in DNA: TGTGCCAGCAAAGGCAGCGTTACACCCCTCCACTTT.

The chain carries TRBV29-1 and TRBJ2-1, with 7 bases that match TRBD1. CDR1 and CDR2 from the germline V gene are SQVTM and ANQGSEA. CDR3 length: 15 residues. Trimming took 4 bases from V and 3 from J; bases not matched to a gene: 9. Here the CDR3 DNA reads TGCAGCGTTGTGGTGAGACAGGGTAACTACAATGAGCAGTTCTTC. This codes for CSVVVRQGNYNEQFF.

The count of this clone is one. The genes are TRBV30 and TRBJ2-5, with TRBD2 identical over 10 bases. The CDR3 covers 17 residues. V trimming: 4 bases; J trimming: 4 bases; junction bases outside the gene matches: 15. Looked up from germline, CDR1 is GTSNPN and CDR2 is SVGIG (reference sequence). The CDR3 is CAWTQGNLAGARETQYF. DNA for the CDR3: TGTGCCTGGACCCAAGGGAACCTAGCGGGGGCCAGAGAGACCCAGTACTTC.

The chain links TRBV6-2 or TRBV6-3 to TRBJ2-3; no definite D call. The CDR3 sequence is 13 residues long. Trimming stripped 5 bases from V and 3 bases from J, with 9 bases between. Germline CDR1 MNHEY, CDR2 SVGEGT. CDR3 sequence (DNA): TGTGCCAGCAGTGCGACTTATACAGATACGCAGTATTTT. Residues: CASSATYTDTQYF.

The J gene is TRBJ1-1, the V gene TRBV4-2, with D possibly being TRBD1 (5 bases). CDR3 size: 13 residues. The V and J ends lost 4 bases and 6 bases respectively, with 12 bases between them. Per germline, CDR1 LGHNA and CDR2 YNFKEQ. CDR3: CASSPGQGAEAFF. The CDR3 DNA sequence: TGTGCCAGCAGCCCTGGACAAGGGGCTGAAGCTTTCTTT.

The chain recombines TRBV4-3 with TRBJ2-1; 8 bases agree with TRBD2. The germline V gene has CDR1 LGHNA and CDR2 YSLEER. J was trimmed by 5 bases and V by 0 bases; bases with no gene match: 12. The CDR3 length is 18 residues. CDR3 bases: TGCGCCAGCAGCCAAGATAGAAGAGGACTAGCTCGGGACAATGAGCAGTTCTTC. This translates into CASSQDRRGLARDNEQFF.

V and J are TRBV28 and TRBJ1-4; tentatively, D is TRBD1 (5 bases). Germline V gene lookup returns CDR1 MDHEN and CDR2 SYDVKM. CDR3 length: 14 residues. Trimming took off 6 bases at V and 5 bases at J, with 13 bases between the two ends. The CDR3 sequence: CASRLGLRNEKLFF. As DNA, the CDR3 is TGTGCCAGCAGATTGGGACTGAGAAATGAAAAACTGTTTTTT.

The gene calls are TRBV28 and TRBJ2-5; the D gene is possibly TRBD1 (6 bases). This CDR3 is built from 13 residues. Trimming removed 5 bases from V and 5 bases from J, with 12 bases in between. Germline V gene lookup returns CDR1 MDHEN and CDR2 SYDVKM. CDR3 region: CASSPRGVETQYF. CDR3 nucleotide sequence: TGTGCCAGCAGTCCCAGGGGAGTGGAGACCCAGTACTTC.

The V and J genes are TRBV29-1 and TRBJ2-1, with 8 bases lining up with TRBD2. V was pared by 0 bases and J by 4 bases, with 2 bases of the junction left unmatched. CDR1 is SQVTM, CDR2 ANQGSEA, per germline. The length of the CDR3 is 14 residues. In DNA form, the CDR3 reads TGCAGCGTTGAAGAACTAGCGGAGTACAATGAGCAGTTCTTC. This gives the protein CSVEELAEYNEQFF.